The 27 T cell receptor beta chains listed next were all sequenced from one sample in a study of CD8+ T cells in alopecia areata. RNA extraction and reverse transcription yielded cDNA as sequencing template. Method: immunoSEQ multiplex PCR; TCRdb's copy keeps in-frame clones and lacks some. The table shows 160,000 or so clones, with less than 75% occurring only once. Sequenced here: CD8+ T cells sorted from blood, sampled at week 0. Receptors originate from a human donor with alopecia areata.

The rearrangement uses TRBV6-5 and TRBJ2-7, with D uncertain. The CDR3 loop spans 16 amino acids. Germline V gene lookup returns CDR1 MNHEY and CDR2 SVGAGI. The ends were cut back, 0 bases at V and 2 bases at J, with 14 bases in the middle. The CDR3 DNA reads as TGTGCCAGCAGTTACTCAGGAAGAAGGTCCCCCTACGAGCAGTACTTC. Residues: CASSYSGRRSPYEQYF.

This clone showed up just a few times. The rearrangement uses TRBV7-9 and TRBJ1-1; possible D gene TRBD1, 6 bases. The germline V gene has CDR1 SEHNR and CDR2 FQNEAQ (reference sequence). There are 14 residues in the CDR3. The ends were cut back, 1 base at V and 1 base at J, with 7 bases in the middle. The CDR3 loop is CASSLGGQNTEAFF. CDR3 DNA: TGTGCCAGCAGCTTAGGGGGACAGAACACTGAAGCTTTCTTT. Full variable domain (rest looked up from reference TRBV7-9 and TRBJ1-1): DTGVSQNPRHKITKRGQNVTFRCDPISEHNRLYWYRQTLGQGPEFLTYFQNEAQLEKSRLLSDRFSAERPKGSFSTLEIQRTEQGDSAMYLCASSLGGQNTEAFFGQGTRLTVV.

The chain carries TRBV7-2 and TRBJ1-5, with TRBD1 as a possible D gene (6 bases). This CDR3 spans 15 amino acids. Germline-derived CDR1 and CDR2 are SGHTA and FQGNSA. Trimming took 5 bases from V and 3 from J, leaving 14 bases between them. This CDR3 reads CASSPNREFNQPQHF. CDR3 coding DNA: TGTGCCAGCAGCCCAAACAGGGAATTCAATCAGCCCCAGCATTTT.

The chain is built from TRBV30 and TRBJ1-4, with TRBD1 as a possible D gene (5 bases). Trimming stripped 5 bases from V and 6 bases from J, with 13 bases between. Germline lookup yields CDR1 GTSNPN and CDR2 SVGIG (reference sequence). This CDR3 contains 13 residues. CDR3 region: CAWGDFRDEKLFF. CDR3 DNA: TGTGCCTGGGGGGACTTTAGGGATGAAAAACTGTTTTTT.

V is TRBV4-1 and J is TRBJ2-7; TRBD2 aligns across 10 bases. From germline, CDR1 is MGHRA and CDR2 YSYEKL. CDR3 size: 17 residues. V gave up 1 base and J gave up 0 bases; unmatched junction bases: 6. The CDR3 loop reads CASSQGQGLAISYEQYF. In nucleotides, the CDR3 is TGCGCCAGCAGCCAAGGCCAGGGACTAGCGATCTCCTACGAGCAGTACTTC.

This clone was seen a handful of times. The V and J genes are TRBV27 and TRBJ1-5; 11 nucleotides agree with TRBD1. Germline V gene data show CDR1 as MNHEY and CDR2 as SMNVEV (reference sequence). After removal of 5 bases from V and 6 bases from J, the junction contained 3 bases not matched to a gene. This CDR3 spans 14 amino acids. CDR3 residues: CASSRTGGGQPQHF. CDR3 DNA sequence: TGTGCCAGCAGTAGGACAGGGGGCGGTCAGCCCCAGCATTTT.

In this sample, this clone turned up a few times. The rearrangement joins TRBV29-1 to TRBJ1-2, with 8 bases that match TRBD1. In germline, CDR1 is SQVTM, CDR2 ANQGSEA. There are 15 residues in the CDR3. V gave up 8 bases and J gave up 0 bases; unmatched junction bases: 11. In nucleotides, the CDR3 is TGCAGCATACCCGGGACAGGAGGTTCTAACTATGGCTACACCTTC. Translating it yields CSIPGTGGSNYGYTF. Full variable domain (rest looked up from reference TRBV29-1 and TRBJ1-2): SAVISQKPSRDICQRGTSLTIQCQVDSQVTMMFWYRQQPGQSLTLIATANQGSEATYESGFVIDKFPISRPNLTFSTLTVSNMSPEDSSIYLCSIPGTGGSNYGYTFGSGTRLTVV.

The chain joins TRBV4-1 to TRBJ2-7; 9 bases are a match to TRBD1. This CDR3 spans 16 amino acids. In germline, CDR1 is MGHRA, CDR2 YSYEKL. V lost 4 bases to trimming and J lost 2 bases; unmatched junction nucleotides: 9. The CDR3 DNA reads as TGCGCCAGCAGCCGGTCCGGACAGGGGATGGCCTACGAGCAGTACTTC. Protein: CASSRSGQGMAYEQYF.

The sample holds a few counts of this clone. The rearrangement joins TRBV6-6 to TRBJ1-2, with D possibly being TRBD1 (5 bases). Trimming removed 5 bases from V and 7 bases from J, with 14 bases in between. CDR1 and CDR2 from the germline V gene are MNHNY and SVGAGI (reference sequence). The CDR3 has 13 residues. Here the CDR3 DNA reads TGTGCCAGCAGTCCACTTATGACAGCTGGCTACACCTTC. Protein sequence: CASSPLMTAGYTF.

CDR3 amino acids: CSVDPAGDQETQYF. The CDR3 DNA reads as TGCAGCGTTGATCCGGCAGGGGACCAAGAGACCCAGTACTTC. The rearrangement uses TRBV29-1 and TRBJ2-5; maybe TRBD1 (6 bases). Germline loops: CDR1 SQVTM, CDR2 ANQGSEA. Trimming removed 3 bases at V and 0 bases at J, with 11 bases between. The CDR3 covers 14 residues. The full variable domain, with the rest looked up from reference TRBV29-1 and TRBJ2-5, is SAVISQKPSRDICQRGTSLTIQCQVDSQVTMMFWYRQQPGQSLTLIATANQGSEATYESGFVIDKFPISRPNLTFSTLTVSNMSPEDSSIYLCSVDPAGDQETQYFGPGTRLLVL.

The chain is built from TRBV7-6 and TRBJ2-7, with unresolved D. Germline lookup yields CDR1 SGHVS and CDR2 FNYEAQ. Trimming took off 4 bases at V and 4 bases at J, with 11 bases between the two ends. The CDR3 loop spans 13 amino acids. The CDR3 sequence: CASSSSQWYEQYF. The CDR3, as DNA: TGTGCCAGCAGCTCGAGCCAATGGTACGAGCAGTACTTC.

The CDR3 coding sequence is TGCGCCAGCAGCTTTGGCCAGGGGGGCTTCCCTAATTCACCCCTCCACTTT. It encodes CASSFGQGGFPNSPLHF. The rearrangement uses TRBV5-1 and TRBJ1-6, with 7 bases aligning to TRBD1. The ends lost 2 bases at V and 6 bases at J; junction bases unmatched: 11. The CDR3 covers 17 residues. Germline lookup yields CDR1 SGHRS and CDR2 YFSETQ.

This sequence joins TRBV6-5 and TRBJ2-1; no firm D call. CDR3 size: 15 residues. The V end lost 1 base, the J end lost 6 bases, and 13 bases lay between the germline ends. Germline CDR1 and CDR2: MNHEY and SVGAGI. The CDR3 nucleotides read TGTGCCAGCAGTTACTTCCTAGAAGTGGGCAATGAGCAGTTCTTC. This translates into CASSYFLEVGNEQFF.

The CDR3 nucleotides are TGCAGCGTTGAAGCTGGGACAGGGGATGGCTACACCTTC. It codes for CSVEAGTGDGYTF. The V gene is TRBV29-1, the J gene TRBJ1-2; TRBD1 matches at 10 bases. Germline loops: CDR1 SQVTM, CDR2 ANQGSEA. The CDR3 loop spans 13 amino acids. After removal of 1 base from V and 6 bases from J, the junction contained 2 bases not matched to a gene.

In its sample, this clone was seen a few times. The V gene is TRBV29-1, the J gene TRBJ2-2; D remains ambiguous. Germline CDR1 SQVTM, CDR2 ANQGSEA. Trimming removed 2 bases at V and 0 bases at J, with 10 bases between. The CDR3 totals 15 residues. Here the CDR3 DNA reads TGCAGCGTTGAACTTGCCCACTCGAACACCGGGGAGCTGTTTTTT. Translating gives CSVELAHSNTGELFF.

The chain joins TRBV5-6 to TRBJ1-2, with 10 bases fitting TRBD1. Germline lookup yields CDR1 SGHDT and CDR2 YYEEEE. The CDR3 consists of 14 residues. V lost 4 bases to trimming and J lost 8 bases; unmatched junction nucleotides: 8. CDR3 nucleotide sequence: TGTGCCAGCAGCCCGGGGACAGGGGTACCCGGCTACACCTTC. Translating it yields CASSPGTGVPGYTF.

V gene TRBV28 combines with J gene TRBJ2-4; possibly TRBD2 for D (5 bases). This CDR3 is built from 15 residues. V lost 6 bases and J lost 6, with 18 bases in between. The germline V gene has CDR1 MDHEN and CDR2 SYDVKM. CDR3 protein: CASSPPDGEINIQYF. The CDR3 DNA follows: TGTGCCAGCAGCCCCCCGGACGGGGAAATAAACATTCAGTACTTC. Filled out from reference TRBV28 and TRBJ2-4, the complete variable domain reads DVKVTQSSRYLVKRTGEKVFLECVQDMDHENMFWYRQDPGLGLRLIYFSYDVKMKEKGDIPEGYSVSREKKERFSLILESASTNQTSMYLCASSPPDGEINIQYFGAGTRLSVL.

This clone was seen more than once but under ten times. This chain links TRBV29-1 with TRBJ2-7, with no clear D. Trimming removed 7 bases from V and 2 bases from J, with 12 bases in between. CDR1 is SQVTM, CDR2 ANQGSEA, per germline. The CDR3 consists of 12 residues. The DNA for the CDR3 is TGCAGCGCGACGTCGAGGACCTACGAGCAGTACTTC. This gives the protein CSATSRTYEQYF.

The CDR3 region has the DNA TGTGCCAGCAGCTTAGCAGGGAGCTCCTACGAGCAGTACTTC. This sequence encodes CASSLAGSSYEQYF. V usage is TRBV7-9 and J usage is TRBJ2-7; D possibly corresponds to TRBD2 (5 bases). CDR1 and CDR2 from the germline V gene are SEHNR and FQNEAQ (reference sequence). V lost 0 bases and J lost 0, with 6 bases in between. The CDR3 totals 14 residues.

The rearrangement links TRBV5-6 to TRBJ1-3; D perhaps matches TRBD1 (6 bases). Germline assignment: CDR1 SGHDT and CDR2 YYEEEE. V was pared by 4 bases and J by 2 bases, with 10 bases between. CDR3 length: 14 residues. The CDR3 bases are TGTGCCAGCAGCGACGGGGGGCCTGGAAACACCATATATTTT. This codes for CASSDGGPGNTIYF. Variable domain in full (rest from reference TRBV5-6 and TRBJ1-3): DAGVTQSPTHLIKTRGQQVTLRCSPKSGHDTVSWYQQALGQGPQFIFQYYEEEERQRGNFPDRFSGHQFPNYSSELNVNALLLGDSALYLCASSDGGPGNTIYFGEGSWLTVV.

In its sample, this clone was seen a few times. The chain couples TRBV18 to TRBJ1-1, with D hard to call. In germline, CDR1 is KGHSH, CDR2 LQKENI. The V end was cut by 3 bases, the J end by 1 base, with 12 bases between. The CDR3 has 15 residues. This chain's CDR3 is CASSPWQLRNTEAFF. The CDR3 region has the DNA TGTGCCAGCTCACCCTGGCAGCTCAGGAACACTGAAGCTTTCTTT.

The chain combines TRBV20-1 with TRBJ1-2; D gene unclear. CDR1 and CDR2 from the germline V gene are DFQATT and SNEGSKA (reference sequence). V was clipped by 6 bases and J by 5 bases, with 7 bases between them. The CDR3 consists of 10 residues. The CDR3 loop is CSAGSYGYTF. CDR3 DNA: TGCAGTGCAGGGTCATATGGCTACACCTTC.

Comment on this clone: The sample contains more than one DNA sequence encoding this CDR3. The V gene is TRBV20-1, the J gene TRBJ1-1; the D is unclear. This CDR3 has 10 residues. V lost 6 bases, J lost 3 bases, and 5 bases lay in between. Germline V lookup: CDR1 DFQATT, CDR2 SNEGSKA (reference sequence). Here the CDR3 reads CSAKDTEAFF. DNA of the CDR3: TGCAGTGCGAAGGACACTGAAGCTTTCTTT.

V and J are TRBV30 and TRBJ2-5; D is possibly TRBD1 or TRBD2 (6 bases each). This CDR3 region has 12 residues. CDR1 and CDR2 (germline): GTSNPN, SVGIG (reference sequence). V was shortened by 3 bases and J by 4 bases, with 9 bases between the two germline ends. The CDR3 loop reads CAWRGGGETQYF. CDR3 coding DNA: TGTGCCTGGAGAGGAGGGGGAGAGACCCAGTACTTC.

The chain employs TRBV15 and TRBJ1-6; TRBD1 might be the D (5 bases). CDR3 length: 15 amino acids. The germline V gene encodes CDR1 LNHNV and CDR2 YYDKDF (reference sequence). V lost 2 bases to trimming and J lost 6 bases, with 11 bases between them. In DNA form, the CDR3 reads TGTGCCACCAGCAGAAGCCAAGGGGTTAATTCACCCCTCCACTTT. This gives the protein CATSRSQGVNSPLHF.

This clone was seen more than once but under ten times. This sequence joins TRBV18 and TRBJ2-5, with D perhaps matching TRBD1 (5 bases). Looked up from germline, CDR1 is KGHSH and CDR2 is LQKENI. V lost 2 bases and J lost 2, with 15 bases in between. CDR3 size: 16 residues. CDR3 protein: CASSPWQGVTQETQYF. The CDR3 DNA reads as TGTGCCAGCTCACCATGGCAGGGTGTCACTCAAGAGACCCAGTACTTC.

The chain uses TRBV5-1 and TRBJ2-1; TRBD1 matches 9 bases. CDR1 is SGHRS, CDR2 YFSETQ, per germline. The CDR3 totals 12 residues. The V and J ends lost 8 bases and 9 bases, in that order; junction bases with no gene match: 6. CDR3 region: CASTTGGTEQFF. In nucleotides, the CDR3 is TGCGCCAGTACGACAGGGGGTACTGAGCAGTTCTTC.